The next 26 T cell receptor beta chains were all read from a single sample in a study of cytomegalovirus exposure and HLA in healthy donors. The PCR made use of 60 Vbeta and 13 Jbeta primers. Libraries were prepared by immunoSEQ multiplex PCR; TCRdb keeps only in-frame clonotypes and omits some of them. The table lists 70,000 to 75,000 clones. Sequencing was carried out using PBMCs. The receptors come from a female donor in good health and CMV-seropositive.

V and J are TRBV18 and TRBJ2-1; TRBD2 matches at 13 bases. This CDR3 has 15 amino acids. Trimming removed 4 bases from V and 9 bases from J; junction bases left unmatched: 6. The germline V gene has CDR1 KGHSH and CDR2 LQKENI. CDR3 residues: CASSLGLAGLGEQFF. CDR3 bases: TGTGCCAGCTCACTGGGACTAGCGGGGCTGGGTGAGCAGTTCTTC.

V is TRBV7-9 and J is TRBJ2-1; 8 bases line up with TRBD1. The CDR3 runs 18 residues. Germline trimming cut 2 bases from V and 0 bases from J; bases unmatched to any gene: 9. Germline V CDR1 and CDR2: SEHNR, FQNEAQ (reference sequence). CDR3 bases: TGTGCCAGCAGCTTAAGGATGCGGACAGGGAGCTCCTACAATGAGCAGTTCTTC. This translates into CASSLRMRTGSSYNEQFF.

The chain has TRBV2 and TRBJ2-7; no clear D. Germline CDR1 reads SNHLY; CDR2 reads FYNNEI. The CDR3 is 9 amino acids. Trimming cost V 10 bases and J 6 bases, with 7 bases left between them. CDR3 sequence reads: CAISREQYF. The CDR3 DNA sequence: TGTGCCATCTCCCGCGAGCAGTACTTC.

The gene calls are TRBV19 and TRBJ2-6, with TRBD1 identical over 8 bases. Germline values: CDR1 LNHDA, CDR2 SQIVND (reference sequence). The CDR3 runs to 20 residues. V lost 4 bases, J lost 0 bases, and 14 bases stayed unmatched. CDR3 region: CASSKRQGPGARSGANVLTF. The CDR3 nucleotides are TGTGCCAGTAGTAAAAGACAGGGGCCGGGAGCCCGCTCTGGGGCCAACGTCCTGACTTTC.

The J gene is TRBJ2-7, the V gene TRBV5-4, with D possibly TRBD1 on 6 matching bases. Trimming removed 0 bases from V and 1 base from J, with 8 bases in between. The CDR3 sequence is 14 residues long. The V gene's germline CDR1 is SGHNT and CDR2 YYREEE (reference sequence). CDR3: CASSLGDISYEQYF. For the CDR3, the DNA is TGTGCCAGCAGCTTGGGGGACATTTCCTACGAGCAGTACTTC. Based on the CDR3 plus reference TRBV5-4 and TRBJ2-7, the full variable domain is ETGVTQSPTHLIKTRGQQVTLRCSSQSGHNTVSWYQQALGQGPQFIFQYYREEENGRGNFPPRFSGLQFPNYSSELNVNALELDDSALYLCASSLGDISYEQYFGPGTRLTVT.

V gene TRBV19 combines with J gene TRBJ2-5; TRBD1 matches at 8 bases. Germline V CDR1 and CDR2: LNHDA, SQIVND (reference sequence). V gave up 6 bases and J gave up 5 bases; unmatched junction bases: 11. This CDR3 has 15 residues. CDR3 residues: CASSTRTGGWETQYF. CDR3 nucleotide sequence: TGTGCCAGTAGCACCCGAACAGGGGGTTGGGAGACCCAGTACTTC.

CDR3 loop: CSVEGETGRSYGYTF. As DNA, the CDR3 is TGCAGCGTTGAAGGAGAGACAGGGCGGTCCTATGGCTACACCTTC. The chain links TRBV29-1 to TRBJ1-2; 7 bases line up with TRBD1. With 1 base clipped from V and 4 bases from J, the junction kept 9 bases outside the gene matches. Germline-derived CDR1 and CDR2 are SQVTM and ANQGSEA. The CDR3 totals 15 residues.

V usage is TRBV5-1 and J usage is TRBJ2-1; tentatively, D is TRBD2 (6 bases). Germline CDR1 SGHRS, CDR2 YFSETQ. The ends were cut back, 4 bases at V and 7 bases at J, with 12 bases in the middle. The CDR3 sequence is 13 residues long. CDR3 in DNA: TGCGCCAGCAGCCCGGGACTCAGAAATGAGCAGTTCTTC. As protein: CASSPGLRNEQFF.

This chain uses TRBV29-1 with TRBJ2-3, with unresolved D. The CDR3 contains 14 residues. CDR1 SQVTM and CDR2 ANQGSEA come from the germline V gene. CDR3 sequence reads: CRVRPRLSTDTQYF. The CDR3 nucleotides read TGCAGAGTAAGACCGAGACTGAGCACAGATACGCAGTATTTT.

J is TRBJ2-1 and V is TRBV7-3, with 7 bases lining up with TRBD1. The CDR3 is 14 amino acids. The germline gives CDR1 SGHTA, CDR2 FQGTGA. Unmatched junction bases numbered 7, after V lost 7 bases and J lost 4 bases. In DNA, the CDR3 is TGTGCCAGCATCCCGGGACAGCCTTACAATGAGCAGTTCTTC. This codes for CASIPGQPYNEQFF.

This sequence joins TRBV29-1 and TRBJ2-7, with D tentatively TRBD1 (5 bases). V was shortened by 4 bases and J by 0 bases, with 13 bases between the two germline ends. CDR3 size: 14 residues. The germline CDR1 and CDR2 sequences are SQVTM and ANQGSEA. This CDR3 reads CSVVQERSSYEQYF. In nucleotides, the CDR3 is TGCAGCGTTGTACAGGAGAGGAGCTCCTACGAGCAGTACTTC.

Remarks on this clone: An end of the junction does not agree with germline; a read error may underlie this. The chain links TRBV7-7 to TRBJ2-2, with D maybe TRBD1 (6 bases). Germline CDR1 reads SSHAT; CDR2 reads FNYEAQ (reference sequence). The CDR3 consists of 16 residues. The CDR3 nucleotides are TGTGCTAGCAGCCTTATACAGGGAACGAACACCGGGGAGCTGTTTTTT. Amino acids: CASSLIQGTNTGELFF. Full variable domain (outside the CDR3, taken from reference TRBV7-7 and TRBJ2-2): GAGVSQSPRYKVTKRGQDVTLRCDPISSHATLYWYQQALGQGPEFLTYFNYEAQPDKSGLPSDRFSAERPEGSISTLTIQRTEQRDSAMYRCASSLIQGTNTGELFFGEGSRLTVL.

The gene calls are TRBV27 and TRBJ2-1, with 8 bases that match TRBD2. Germline CDR1 and CDR2: MNHEY and SMNVEV (reference sequence). Trimming removed 4 bases from V and 2 bases from J; junction bases left unmatched: 7. The CDR3 sequence is 16 residues long. The CDR3 region has the DNA TGTGCCAGCAGTTCTCTATCGGGAGGGGCCTACAATGAGCAGTTCTTC. It is translated as CASSSLSGGAYNEQFF.

This chain connects TRBV28 to TRBJ2-7, with TRBD1 matching over 8 bases. Germline lookup yields CDR1 MDHEN and CDR2 SYDVKM. CDR3 size: 14 residues. The ends lost 6 bases at V and 10 bases at J; junction bases unmatched: 14. This chain's CDR3 is CASSVPTGDGRQYF. In nucleotides, the CDR3 is TGTGCCAGCAGCGTTCCGACAGGGGACGGCAGACAGTACTTC.

The rearrangement uses TRBV5-4 and TRBJ2-3; D gene unclear. The CDR3 runs 14 residues. Germline V gene data show CDR1 as SGHNT and CDR2 as YYREEE (reference sequence). V was clipped by 2 bases and J by 0 bases, with 7 bases between them. The CDR3 sequence: CASSFKRSTDTQYF. DNA of the CDR3: TGTGCCAGCAGCTTTAAGCGCAGCACAGATACGCAGTATTTT.

This rearrangement joins TRBV19 to TRBJ1-2; D remains unclear. V was trimmed by 4 bases and J by 9 bases, leaving 18 bases between them. The V gene's germline CDR1 is LNHDA and CDR2 SQIVND (reference sequence). This CDR3 contains 14 residues. The DNA for the CDR3 is TGTGCCAGTAGTAATAGCGGCTATCCCCTTAGCTACACCTTC. This sequence encodes CASSNSGYPLSYTF.

CDR3 loop: CASSEAQQYIQYF. The CDR3 DNA sequence: TGTGCCAGCAGTGAAGCGCAACAGTACATTCAGTACTTC. The chain is built from TRBV6-1 and TRBJ2-4; D call uncertain. The CDR3 is 13 residues long. Trimming took 0 bases from V and 8 from J, leaving 8 bases between them. Germline V gene lookup returns CDR1 MNHNS and CDR2 SASEGT.

This rearrangement joins TRBV2 to TRBJ2-2; TRBD2 aligns across 9 bases. The germline V gene has CDR1 SNHLY and CDR2 FYNNEI. The CDR3 sequence is 14 residues long. V lost 4 bases, J lost 6 bases, and 3 bases stayed unmatched. The CDR3 is CASSGRGGAGELFF. For the CDR3, the DNA is TGTGCCAGCAGTGGGCGCGGGGGGGCCGGGGAGCTGTTTTTT. Looking up the rest from reference TRBV2 and TRBJ2-2 gives the full variable domain: EPEVTQTPSHQVTQMGQEVILRCVPISNHLYFYWYRQILGQKVEFLVSFYNNEISEKSEIFDDQFSVERPDGSNFTLKIRSTKLEDSAMYFCASSGRGGAGELFFGEGSRLTVL.

The rearrangement joins TRBV18 to TRBJ1-4; TRBD1 aligns across 8 bases. The germline gives CDR1 KGHSH, CDR2 LQKENI. Germline trimming cut 5 bases from V and 8 bases from J; bases unmatched to any gene: 13. This CDR3 region has 16 residues. CDR3 loop: CASSSLAQGVREKLFF. The CDR3, as DNA: TGTGCCAGCTCATCCCTCGCACAGGGGGTTCGGGAAAAACTGTTTTTT.

The chain carries TRBV10-3 and TRBJ2-7, with 10 bases identical to TRBD2. Germline CDR1 is ENHRY and CDR2 is SYGVKD. This CDR3 is built from 19 residues. With V trimmed by 6 bases and J by 4 bases, 21 bases remained unmatched. In DNA, the CDR3 is TGTGCCATCAGCCGTGGACTAGCGGCCCCACAAGCCCACCCTTACGAGCAGTACTTC. It encodes CAISRGLAAPQAHPYEQYF.

The chain employs TRBV4-1 and TRBJ2-5; tentatively, D is TRBD2 (6 bases). Between the trimmed V and J ends, which lost 5 bases and 2 bases, there was a span of 15 bases. This CDR3 is 15 amino acids long. Germline loops: CDR1 MGHRA, CDR2 YSYEKL. DNA for the CDR3: TGCGCCAGCAGCGGCGAGGGGACTCGACAAGAGACCCAGTACTTC. The encoded protein is CASSGEGTRQETQYF.

This chain joins TRBV6-1 and TRBJ1-2; D is unresolved. V lost 1 base, J lost 8 bases, and 14 bases lay in between. The germline V gene has CDR1 MNHNS and CDR2 SASEGT. This CDR3 region has 14 residues. CDR3 loop: CASSEGRAGRGYTF. The CDR3 nucleotides are TGTGCCAGCAGTGAAGGCCGGGCGGGGAGAGGCTACACCTTC.

This chain links TRBV2 with TRBJ2-2; TRBD1 matches 7 bases. The V gene's germline CDR1 is SNHLY and CDR2 FYNNEI. This CDR3 spans 13 amino acids. The V gene end was trimmed by 7 bases and the J gene end by 5 bases; junction bases not matched to a gene: 4. Written as DNA, the CDR3 is TGTGCCAGCAAGTGGACAGGTACCGGGGAGCTGTTTTTT. It codes for CASKWTGTGELFF.

This sequence joins TRBV6-6 and TRBJ2-7; 10 nucleotides line up with TRBD1. J lost 4 bases, V lost 6 bases, and 9 bases had no gene match. Germline CDR1 reads MNHNY; CDR2 reads SVGAGI (reference sequence). CDR3 size: 15 residues. The CDR3 DNA is TGTGCCAGCAGGCCTGGACAGGGGGGAATTTACGAGCAGTACTTC. Protein: CASRPGQGGIYEQYF.

The chain links TRBV18 to TRBJ2-5; weak D call: TRBD1 (5 bases). Germline V gene lookup returns CDR1 KGHSH and CDR2 LQKENI. Deletions cut 0 bases from V and 4 bases from J, with 6 bases between. CDR3 length: 13 residues. The CDR3 nucleotides read TGTGCCAGCTCACCACCAACAGGAGAGACCCAGTACTTC. It codes for CASSPPTGETQYF.

The chain uses TRBV5-1 and TRBJ2-3, with 8 bases matching TRBD1. The CDR3 extends over 16 amino acids. V lost 0 bases to trimming and J lost 3 bases; unmatched junction nucleotides: 6. The germline V gene encodes CDR1 SGHRS and CDR2 YFSETQ. The CDR3 region is CASSLGGQGHTDTQYF. CDR3 DNA: TGCGCCAGCAGCTTGGGAGGACAGGGTCATACAGATACGCAGTATTTT.